These 12 T cell receptor beta chains were all obtained from the same sample, sequenced in a study of blood T cells in healthy people across ages. The second PCR ran about 6 to 12 cycles with a sample-barcoded 5' primer and J-beta primers. TCRdb analysed the 5' RACE reads with MiXCR anew, one entry per CDR3 protein. The data show about 760,000 distinct CDR3 sequences, roughly 25% seen once. This sample was also put to use in a study of T cells of mothers and their children.

The sample consisted of blood. The receptor source for this set is a boy under 18 in good health.

This clonotype was counted a few times. At one end, the junction sequence differs from germline, possibly due to a read error. The genes are TRBV9 and TRBJ2-7; D is perhaps TRBD2 (6 bases). Germline-derived CDR1 and CDR2 are SGDLS and YYNGEE. The CDR3 length is 14 residues. The CDR3 region has the DNA TGTGCCAGCAGCCCCAGGGACTTCTCCCACGAGCAGTACTTC. Its translation: CASSPRDFSHEQYF.

J is TRBJ2-4 and V is TRBV20-1, with D possibly TRBD2 on 7 matching bases. V lost 1 base and J lost 7, with 20 bases in between. The length of the CDR3 is 16 residues. Germline V gives CDR1 DFQATT, CDR2 SNEGSKA (reference sequence). The CDR3 DNA follows: TGCAGTGCTAGAGTGCATGAGGGGGGGCCCGAGAACATTCAGTACTTC. The encoded protein is CSARVHEGGPENIQYF.

This clonotype was found a few times. The chain links TRBV29-1 to TRBJ2-4; TRBD2 aligns across 7 bases. The CDR3 sequence is 14 residues long. After removal of 6 bases from V and 0 bases from J, the junction contained 5 bases not matched to a gene. Looked up from germline, CDR1 is SQVTM and CDR2 is ANQGSEA. The CDR3 protein is CSVGGIVAKNIQYF. CDR3 sequence (DNA): TGCAGCGTCGGGGGGATAGTAGCCAAAAACATTCAGTACTTC.

The rearrangement links TRBV27 to TRBJ1-1; the D is unclear. Germline CDR1 is MNHEY and CDR2 is SMNVEV (reference sequence). Trimming shortened V by 3 bases and J by 3 bases, and 20 bases separated the two germline ends. The CDR3 runs to 17 residues. The CDR3, as DNA: TGTGCCAGCAGTTTCATTACTGGACCCGTTGGCTACACTGAAGCTTTCTTT. The encoded protein is CASSFITGPVGYTEAFF.

The chain's CDR3 is CASKHIEGSYEQYF. DNA of the CDR3: TGTGCCAGCAAACATATTGAGGGCTCCTACGAGCAGTACTTC. V gene TRBV7-2 combines with J gene TRBJ2-5; D is possibly TRBD2 (5 bases). The J call may be in error: the DNA end matches TRBJ2-7 better. This CDR3 region has 14 residues. The germline V gene encodes CDR1 SGHTA and CDR2 FQGNSA.

This chain links TRBV5-8 with TRBJ2-1; 8 nucleotides match TRBD2. There are 19 residues in the CDR3. CDR1 is SGHTS and CDR2 is YDEGEE in the germline V gene. V was pared by 4 bases and J by 7 bases, with 22 bases of the junction left unmatched. The CDR3 protein is CASSTPRGGGRPLENEQFF. CDR3 coding DNA: TGTGCCAGCAGCACGCCGAGGGGGGGCGGGAGGCCCCTTGAGAATGAGCAGTTCTTC.

The chain recombines TRBV7-6 with TRBJ2-1; TRBD2 aligns across 13 bases. The CDR3 is made up of 17 amino acids. Germline V gene data show CDR1 as SGHVS and CDR2 as FNYEAQ. With 1 base clipped from V and 5 bases from J, the junction kept 5 bases outside the gene matches. The CDR3 nucleotides are TGTGCCAGCAGCTTAGTTCCACTAGCGGGAGGGGACAATGAGCAGTTCTTC. Translating it yields CASSLVPLAGGDNEQFF.

This clonotype occurred a few times. CDR3 bases: TGTGCCAGCACCAAACTAGCGGAACAAGAGACCCAGTACTTC. This encodes CASTKLAEQETQYF. The chain carries TRBV7-2 and TRBJ2-5, with 8 nucleotides matching TRBD2. CDR3 size: 14 residues. V lost 7 bases and J lost 2; bases outside the gene matches: 6. CDR1 is SGHTA, CDR2 FQGNSA, per germline.

This clonotype was observed a handful of times. This chain uses TRBV25-1 with TRBJ2-5, with D hard to call. The J call may be wrong; the DNA end is better matched by TRBJ2-7. CDR3 size: 17 residues. CDR1 and CDR2 from the germline V gene are MGHDK and SYGVNS. The CDR3 sequence: CASSATPTSFSSYEQYF. The CDR3 coding sequence is TGTGCCAGCAGTGCAACACCCACATCCTTTAGCTCCTACGAGCAGTACTTC.

The table lists this clonotype with a few counts. The V call is TRBV29-1, the J call TRBJ2-5, with TRBD1 as a possible D gene (6 bases). The J call may be incorrect, as the DNA end agrees better with TRBJ2-7. This CDR3 is built from 13 residues. In germline, CDR1 is SQVTM, CDR2 ANQGSEA. DNA of the CDR3: TGCAGCGTTGCTGAGGGGGTAACCTACGAGCAGTACTTC. As protein: CSVAEGVTYEQYF.

This clonotype showed up just a few times. V gene TRBV6-5 combines with J gene TRBJ2-3, with TRBD2 as a possible D gene (6 bases). Germline CDR1 reads MNHEY; CDR2 reads SVGAGI. Trimming cost V 6 bases and J 6 bases, with 13 bases left between them. The CDR3 sequence is 13 residues long. The CDR3 loop reads CASSRSGLDTQYF. The CDR3 DNA reads as TGTGCCAGCAGCCGGAGCGGGCTGGATACGCAGTATTTT.

In its sample, this clonotype was seen a few times. The chain joins TRBV6-2 or TRBV6-3 to TRBJ2-3; 14 nucleotides align to TRBD2. The CDR3 is made up of 21 amino acids. V was pared by 0 bases and J by 0 bases, with 11 bases of the junction left unmatched. Germline V gene sequence: CDR1 MNHEY, CDR2 SVGEGT. The CDR3 reads CASSYSPGLAGGGGSTDTQYF. CDR3 coding DNA: TGTGCCAGCAGTTACTCGCCAGGACTAGCGGGAGGAGGAGGTAGCACAGATACGCAGTATTTT.